Below are 7 T cell receptor beta chains sequenced from a single sample in a study of response to subunit inactivated influenza vaccine. TCRdb reprocessed the RT-PCR reads with MiXCR, giving one entry per CDR3 protein. The data contain under 850,000 distinct CDR3 sequences, 18% of them seen just once; the ten biggest clones take up about a tenth. The input for sequencing was PBMCs from blood, taken roughly 5 days after vaccination. The receptor source for this set is a man between 45 and 60 years old who received an inactivated influenza vaccine.

This clonotype came up many times. This sequence joins TRBV5-1 and TRBJ2-7; D may be TRBD1 (5 bases). Per germline, CDR1 SGHRS and CDR2 YFSETQ. The V and J ends lost 0 bases and 6 bases respectively, with 16 bases between them. CDR3 size: 15 residues. CDR3 coding DNA: TGCGCCAGCAGCTTGGAGATGGGGCGCCCCGTCGAGCAGTACTTC. Translated, it gives CASSLEMGRPVEQYF.

This clonotype was seen a handful of times. V and J are TRBV2 and TRBJ2-5; no clear D. From germline, CDR1 is SNHLY and CDR2 FYNNEI. V lost 7 bases, J lost 2 bases, and 5 bases lay in between. The CDR3 runs to 11 residues. The CDR3 DNA reads as TGTGCCAGCAACCTACAAGAGACCCAGTACTTC. This sequence encodes CASNLQETQYF.

The CDR3 nucleotides are TGCAGTGCTATGAGTCTTCCTTACCCCTACGAGCAGTACTTC. Amino acid sequence: CSAMSLPYPYEQYF. The gene calls are TRBV20-1 and TRBJ2-7; no definite D call. The CDR3 is 14 residues long. V gave up 4 bases and J gave up 2 bases, with 15 bases separating them. Germline CDR1 DFQATT, CDR2 SNEGSKA (reference sequence).

This clonotype occurred a few times. V gene TRBV6-1 combines with J gene TRBJ1-2; D may be TRBD1 (6 bases). The CDR3 is made up of 13 amino acids. CDR1 MNHNS and CDR2 SASEGT come from the germline V gene. Between the trimmed V and J ends, which lost 4 bases and 3 bases, there was a span of 9 bases. CDR3 sequence: CASSGDRHYGYTF. CDR3 sequence (DNA): TGTGCCAGCAGTGGAGACAGGCACTATGGCTACACCTTC.

This clonotype was found once. The V gene is TRBV28, the J gene TRBJ2-1; 9 bases are a match to TRBD1. V gave up 5 bases and J gave up 9 bases; unmatched junction bases: 5. CDR1 is MDHEN and CDR2 is SYDVKM in the germline V gene. The CDR3 spans 13 residues. The chain's CDR3 is CASSQGTGFEQFF. The CDR3 region has the DNA TGTGCCAGCAGTCAGGGGACAGGGTTTGAGCAGTTCTTC.

This clonotype was seen a few times. CDR3 DNA: TGTGCCAGCAGTTACCGCAGGGGGGGCACTGAAGCTTTCTTT. The encoded protein is CASSYRRGGTEAFF. The chain uses TRBV6-2 or TRBV6-3 and TRBJ1-1, with 7 bases that match TRBD1. V dropped 2 bases and J dropped 4; count of bases not matched to a gene: 4. CDR1 is MNHEY and CDR2 is SVGEGT in the germline V gene. CDR3 size: 14 residues.

Only a few counts were recorded for this clonotype. The rearrangement joins TRBV20-1 to TRBJ2-1; 9 positions match TRBD1. Germline V gives CDR1 DFQATT, CDR2 SNEGSKA (reference sequence). The trim removed 0 bases at V and 4 bases at J, leaving 7 bases unmatched. CDR3 size: 16 residues. The CDR3 DNA sequence: TGCAGTGCTAGAGATGTAGGACAGGGGCGATACAATGAGCAGTTCTTC. Translating it yields CSARDVGQGRYNEQFF.